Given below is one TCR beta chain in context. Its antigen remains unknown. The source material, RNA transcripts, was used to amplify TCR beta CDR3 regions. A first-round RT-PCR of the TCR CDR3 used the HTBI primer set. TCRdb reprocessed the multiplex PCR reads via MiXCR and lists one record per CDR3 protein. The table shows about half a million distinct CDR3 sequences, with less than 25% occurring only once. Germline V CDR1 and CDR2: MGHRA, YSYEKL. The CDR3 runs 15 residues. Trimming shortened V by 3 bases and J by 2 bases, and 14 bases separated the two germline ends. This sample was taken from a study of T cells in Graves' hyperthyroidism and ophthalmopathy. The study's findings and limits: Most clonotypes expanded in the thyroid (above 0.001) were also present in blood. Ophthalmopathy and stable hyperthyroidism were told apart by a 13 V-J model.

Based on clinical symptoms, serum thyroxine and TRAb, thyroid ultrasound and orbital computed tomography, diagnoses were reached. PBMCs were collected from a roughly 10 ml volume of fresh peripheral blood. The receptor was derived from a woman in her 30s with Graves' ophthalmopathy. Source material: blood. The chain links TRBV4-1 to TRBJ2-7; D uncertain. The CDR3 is CASSQPLRPPYEQYF. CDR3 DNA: TGCGCCAGCAGCCAGCCACTGAGGCCTCCCTACGAGCAGTACTTC.